This T cell receptor beta chain was sequenced in a study of neoadjuvant nivolumab and ipilimumab in lung cancer. General study findings and limits: Compared with tumor-adjacent uninvolved lung, resected tumors showed greater richness and clonality.

This CDR3 contains 15 residues. After removal of 3 bases from V and 5 bases from J, the junction contained 9 bases not matched to a gene. Germline CDR1 reads GTSNPN; CDR2 reads SVGIG (reference sequence). Here immunoSEQ multiplex PCR was the method, and the copy in TCRdb shows in-frame clones only, minus some. The table includes fewer than 20,000 clones, 65% to 80% detected once. A note on this clone: As yet, its antigen is unknown.

The starting material was tumor tissue, obtained after neoadjuvant nivolumab, alone or with ipilimumab, at or shortly before surgery. The J gene is TRBJ2-3, the V gene TRBV30; the match to TRBD1 covers 9 bases. The source is an adult with non-small cell lung cancer. The CDR3 nucleotides are TGTGCCTGGAGCCCCGGGACAGGGTACGAAGATACGCAGTATTTT. Amino acids: CAWSPGTGYEDTQYF. Filled out from reference TRBV30 and TRBJ2-3, the complete variable domain reads SQTIHQWPATLVQPVGSPLSLECTVEGTSNPNLYWYRQAAGRGLQLLFYSVGIGQISSEVPQNLSASRPQDRQFILSSKKLLLSDSGFYLCAWSPGTGYEDTQYFGPGTRLTVL.